The rows below give T cell receptor beta chains drawn from one sample of a study of blood T cells in healthy people across ages. Via MiXCR, TCRdb re-called the 5' RACE reads, giving one row per CDR3 protein. The table has some 1.5 million distinct CDR3 sequences, roughly 30% seen once; the top ten hold 7.7%. The sequencing input was blood. These receptors originate from a woman younger than 45 in good health. The CDR3 runs from the conserved cysteine through the conserved F or W. A D gene is named only where the DNA matches it firmly. Some rows mark clone size as missing; the rest say once, few, many or name a class of expanded clone.

CDR3 protein	CDR3 DNA	D gene	J gene	V gene	clone size
CASSLRGDQNTEAFF	TGCGCCAGCAGCTTGCGGGGAGATCAGAACACTGAAGCTTTCTTT	NA	TRBJ1-1	TRBV5-1	NA
CATSRDPTLQGTEAFF	TGTGCCACCAGCAGAGATCCGACTCTACAAGGGACTGAAGCTTTCTTT	NA	TRBJ1-1	TRBV15	NA
CASSSGTHPYEQYF	TGTGCCAGCAGCTCAGGGACACATCCCTACGAGCAGTACTTC	NA	TRBJ2-7	TRBV7-9	many
CASSQDWGQIQETQYF	TGTGCCAGCAGCCAAGATTGGGGCCAGATCCAAGAGACCCAGTACTTC	NA	TRBJ2-5	TRBV14	few
CASSPSSGGGSLTQYF	TGTGCCAGCAGTCCCAGTAGCGGGGGGGGTTCTCTAACCCAGTACTTC	TRBD2	TRBJ2-5	TRBV28	NA
CASSPQTAGGYGYTF	TGTGCCAGTAGTCCTCAGACAGCCGGAGGCTATGGCTACACCTTC	NA	TRBJ1-2	TRBV19	NA
CASSRTDANYGYTF	TGTGCCAGCAGTCGGACAGACGCTAACTATGGCTACACCTTC	NA	TRBJ1-2	TRBV9	NA
CSAPITGPGAEQYF	TGCAGTGCTCCGATTACAGGGCCGGGGGCCGAGCAGTACTTC	NA	TRBJ2-7	TRBV20-1	few
CASSSEGSGAGELFF	TGTGCCAGCAGCTCGGAGGGGAGTGGGGCCGGGGAGCTGTTTTTT	NA	TRBJ2-2	TRBV5-4	few
CASSRGSGNEQFF	TGTGCCAGCAGCCGTGGCTCGGGCAATGAGCAGTTCTTC	NA	TRBJ2-1	TRBV7-6	NA
CASSLTYEQYF	TGTGCCAGCAGCTTAACCTACGAGCAGTACTTC	NA	TRBJ2-7	TRBV7-2	many
CASSGGNYGYTF	TGTGCCAGCAGTGGCGGGAACTATGGCTACACCTTC	NA	TRBJ1-2	TRBV5-1	many
CASRTFKSISSGANVLTF	TGTGCCAGCAGAACCTTCAAGAGTATCAGCTCTGGGGCCAACGTCCTGACTTTC	NA	TRBJ2-6	TRBV2	few
CALPTGILLCGYTF	TGTGCCCTCCCGACAGGGATCTTATTGTGTGGCTACACCTTC	TRBD1	TRBJ1-2	TRBV18	NA
CASSARALAAYNEQFF	TGTGCCAGCAGCGCCCGGGCGCTAGCGGCATACAATGAGCAGTTCTTC	TRBD2	TRBJ2-1	TRBV7-2	NA
CASSERGGYSQVSPYEQYF	TGTGCCAGCAGTGAACGCGGGGGGTACTCCCAAGTCTCTCCCTACGAGCAGTACTTC	TRBD2	TRBJ2-7	TRBV6-1	NA
CASSFSPKQGEGYTF	TGTGCCAGCAGCTTTAGCCCGAAACAGGGTGAGGGCTACACCTTC	NA	TRBJ1-2	TRBV7-6	NA
CSARVGEMNTEAFF	TGCAGTGCTAGAGTCGGGGAGATGAACACTGAAGCTTTCTTT	NA	TRBJ1-1	TRBV20-1	few
CASSPDSGTDHEQYF	TGTGCCAGCAGCCCAGATTCCGGGACAGACCACGAGCAGTACTTC	TRBD1	TRBJ2-7	TRBV7-2	NA
CASRPGTSGRDTQYF	TGTGCCAGCAGACCTGGGACTAGCGGGAGAGATACGCAGTATTTT	TRBD2	TRBJ2-3	TRBV12-3/TRBV12-4	NA
CACSSSGDGYTF	TGTGCCTGCAGCTCATCCGGGGATGGCTACACCTTC	NA	TRBJ1-2	TRBV7-9	few
CASRAPGFYEQYF	TGTGCCAGCAGGGCCCCGGGGTTCTACGAGCAGTACTTC	NA	TRBJ2-7	TRBV12-3/TRBV12-4	NA
CASSFDGLAGEQFF	TGTGCCAGCAGCTTTGACGGACTAGCGGGTGAGCAGTTCTTC	NA	TRBJ2-1	TRBV12-1	few
CASRLNMGNTEAFF	TGTGCCAGCAGACTGAACATGGGGAACACTGAAGCTTTCTTT	NA	TRBJ1-1	TRBV6-2/TRBV6-3	few
CSVARQYNEQFF	TGCAGCGTCGCCCGACAGTACAATGAGCAGTTCTTC	NA	TRBJ2-1	TRBV29-1	many
CASSSQGAGSYNEQFF	TGTGCCAGCAGCTCTCAGGGCGCAGGCTCCTACAATGAGCAGTTCTTC	NA	TRBJ2-1	TRBV9	few
CASSLEGQSSYNSPLHF	TGCGCCAGCAGCTTGGAGGGACAGAGCTCCTATAATTCACCCCTCCACTTT	TRBD1	TRBJ1-6	TRBV5-1	NA
CASSLDIGPSGANVLTF	TGCGCCAGCAGCCTGGACATAGGCCCCTCTGGGGCCAACGTCCTGACTTTC	NA	TRBJ2-6	TRBV5-1	many
CAGSPGLAGNYNEQFF	TGTGCCGGCAGCCCGGGACTAGCGGGGAACTACAATGAGCAGTTCTTC	TRBD2	TRBJ2-1	TRBV7-2	NA
CASRGTSIARFGQFF	TGTGCCAGCAGGGGGACTAGTATTGCCCGGTTTGGGCAGTTCTTC	TRBD2	TRBJ2-1	TRBV12-3/TRBV12-4	once
CASSPYRVYGYTF	TGTGCCAGCAGTCCCTACAGGGTCTATGGCTACACCTTC	NA	TRBJ1-2	TRBV12-3/TRBV12-4	NA
CASSNRGPGANVLTF	TGTGCCAGCAGCAACAGGGGGCCTGGGGCCAACGTCCTGACTTTC	TRBD1	TRBJ2-6	TRBV28	many
CASWTGSSYEQYF	TGTGCCAGTTGGACAGGATCATCCTACGAGCAGTACTTC	TRBD1	TRBJ2-7	TRBV28	NA
CASSQSSASNQPQHF	TGTGCCAGCAGCCAATCGTCTGCTAGCAATCAGCCCCAGCATTTT	NA	TRBJ1-5	TRBV16	NA
CASSQLAGATDTQYF	TGTGCCAGCAGTCAACTAGCGGGGGCCACAGATACGCAGTATTTT	TRBD2	TRBJ2-3	TRBV7-2	NA
CASSLTSGGQGTQYF	TGTGCCAGCAGTTTGACAAGCGGGGGCCAAGGGACCCAGTACTTC	TRBD2	TRBJ2-5	TRBV28	NA
CASSQDGKAEETQYF	TGCGCCAGCAGCCAAGATGGCAAGGCAGAAGAGACCCAGTACTTC	NA	TRBJ2-5	TRBV4-3	NA
CASSELGWRNYGYTF	TGTGCCAGCAGTGAACTGGGGTGGCGAAACTATGGCTACACCTTC	NA	TRBJ1-2	TRBV2	few
CASSSLGGLGYGYTF	TGTGCCAGCAGTTCCCTCGGGGGGTTGGGTTATGGCTACACCTTC	NA	TRBJ1-2	TRBV12-3/TRBV12-4	NA
CSVGNSPNEKLFF	TGCAGCGTTGGGAACAGTCCAAATGAAAAACTGTTTTTT	NA	TRBJ1-4	TRBV29-1	many
CASSETGSLFGYTF	TGTGCCAGCAGTGAGACGGGGTCTCTATTTGGCTACACCTTC	NA	TRBJ1-2	TRBV6-1	NA